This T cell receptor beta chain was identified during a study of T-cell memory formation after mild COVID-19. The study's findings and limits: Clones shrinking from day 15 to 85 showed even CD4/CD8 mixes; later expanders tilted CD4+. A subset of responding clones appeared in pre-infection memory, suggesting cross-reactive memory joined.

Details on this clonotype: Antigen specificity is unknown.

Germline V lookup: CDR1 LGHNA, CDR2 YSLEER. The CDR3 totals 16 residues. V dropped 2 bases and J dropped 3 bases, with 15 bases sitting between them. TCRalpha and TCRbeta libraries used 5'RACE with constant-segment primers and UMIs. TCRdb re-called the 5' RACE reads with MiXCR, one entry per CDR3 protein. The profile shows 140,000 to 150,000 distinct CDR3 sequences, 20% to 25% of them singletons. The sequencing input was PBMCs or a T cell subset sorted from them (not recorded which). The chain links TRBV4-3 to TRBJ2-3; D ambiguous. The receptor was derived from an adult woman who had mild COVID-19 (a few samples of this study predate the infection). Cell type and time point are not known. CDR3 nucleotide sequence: TGCGCCAGCAGCCAATATCTTAACCTAGAAACAGATACGCAGTATTTT. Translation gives CASSQYLNLETDTQYF.